This is a list of T cell receptor beta chains from one sample in a study of cytomegalovirus exposure and HLA in healthy donors. The protocol was immunoSEQ multiplex PCR, while the TCRdb copy is restricted to in-frame clones and leaves out a portion. Among about 180,000 clones listed, around three quarters were seen once. What was sequenced was PBMCs. These receptors all stem from a woman in her thirties in good health and CMV-seropositive. CDR3s include the opening cysteine and the closing phenylalanine or tryptophan. A D gene is named only where the DNA matches it firmly. Rows may omit the clone size; those that give it use once, few, many or a size class.

d_call	j_call	v_call	clone_size	cdr3_aa	cdr3_nt
.	TRBJ2-1	TRBV6-5	.	CASSYSSYNEQFF	TGTGCCAGCAGTTATTCATCCTACAATGAGCAGTTCTTC
.	TRBJ2-7	TRBV19	few	CASSIGSRYEQYF	TGTGCCAGTAGTATTGGGAGCAGATACGAGCAGTACTTC
.	TRBJ2-3	TRBV6-5	.	CASSYSPGENTQYF	TGTGCCAGCAGTTACTCCCCCGGGGAAAATACGCAGTATTTT
.	TRBJ1-4	TRBV4-3	.	CASSQGGQGKNEKLFF	TGCGCCAGCAGCCAAGGGGGGCAGGGTAAAAACGAAAAACTGTTTTTT
.	TRBJ1-2	TRBV5-6	.	CASSLSRVAGYTF	TGTGCCAGCAGCTTGTCGAGGGTAGCTGGCTACACCTTC
TRBD1	TRBJ1-5	TRBV27	.	CASRSTTGGAGRQPQHF	TGTGCCAGCCGGAGCACAACAGGGGGCGCGGGAAGACAGCCCCAGCATTTT
TRBD1	TRBJ1-2	TRBV25-1	.	CASSDLGTGTNYGYTF	TGTGCCAGCAGTGATCTTGGGACAGGGACTAACTATGGCTACACCTTC
.	TRBJ1-2	TRBV19	.	CASSRNGWTSTTYGYTF	TGTGCCAGTAGTCGTAACGGTTGGACTTCTACTACCTATGGCTACACCTTC
.	TRBJ2-7	TRBV27	few	CASSLSGGEQYF	TGTGCCAGCAGTTTATCAGGGGGCGAGCAGTACTTC
.	TRBJ2-3	TRBV2	.	CASTISGGLSDTQYF	TGTGCCAGCACGATCTCGGGGGGCCTATCAGATACGCAGTATTTT
TRBD1	TRBJ1-4	TRBV27	.	CASSRQGRGEKLFF	TGTGCCAGCAGTCGACAGGGACGAGGGGAAAAACTGTTTTTT
.	TRBJ2-4	TRBV11-3	.	CASTCYGRAKNIQYF	TGTGCCAGCACCTGCTATGGGAGGGCCAAAAACATTCAGTACTTC
.	TRBJ2-7	TRBV6-5	once	CASGGAGEQYF	TGTGCCAGCGGTGGGGCGGGAGAGCAGTACTTC
TRBD1	TRBJ2-7	TRBV6-1	.	CASSEAQEGANEQYF	TGTGCCAGCAGTGAAGCTCAAGAGGGGGCCAACGAGCAGTACTTC
TRBD2	TRBJ2-4	TRBV18	.	CASSPGRAPKNIQYF	TGTGCCAGCTCACCGGGGAGGGCCCCCAAAAACATTCAGTACTTC
.	TRBJ2-5	TRBV5-5	.	CASRFAGRQETQYF	TGTGCCAGCAGATTTGCGGGGAGACAAGAGACCCAGTACTTC
.	TRBJ2-7	TRBV7-2	.	CASSLGSDYLYF	TGTGCCAGCAGCTTAGGATCAGATTACCTGTACTTC
.	TRBJ1-3	TRBV11-2	.	CASSSGGSGNTIYF	TGCGCCAGCAGCTCGGGTGGCTCTGGAAACACCATATATTTT
TRBD1	TRBJ1-6	TRBV27	.	CASRGGQGRYTYNSPLHF	TGTGCCAGCAGGGGGGGACAGGGGAGGTATACCTATAATTCACCCCTCCACTTT
.	TRBJ1-5	TRBV7-9	.	CASSLRLGQPQHF	TGTGCCAGCAGCTTAAGACTTGGTCAGCCCCAGCATTTT
.	TRBJ1-2	TRBV6-5	.	CATLGLLAGYGYTF	TGTGCCACCCTAGGTTTATTGGCGGGCTATGGCTACACCTTC
TRBD1	TRBJ1-3	TRBV4-2	.	CASSQDHLGQGGNTIYF	TGTGCCAGCAGCCAAGATCACTTGGGACAGGGAGGAAACACCATATATTTT
TRBD2	TRBJ2-7	TRBV29-1	.	CSAHGEGPTYEQYF	TGCAGCGCTCATGGGGAGGGACCCACCTACGAGCAGTACTTC
.	TRBJ2-2	TRBV21-1	.	CASSKGGQGRNTGELFF	TGTGCCAGCAGCAAGGGGGGGCAGGGGAGGAACACCGGGGAGCTGTTTTTT
.	TRBJ2-1	TRBV18	.	CASSLVGGLPRPRAYNEQFF	TGTGCCAGCTCCCTGGTCGGCGGGCTACCTAGGCCTAGGGCGTACAATGAGCAGTTCTTC
.	TRBJ2-2	TRBV28	few	CASSLYKNTGELFF	TGTGCCAGCAGTTTATACAAGAACACCGGGGAGCTGTTTTTT
.	TRBJ1-2	TRBV10-2	.	CASSEGQQDGYTF	TGCGCCAGCAGTGAGGGCCAGCAGGATGGCTACACCTTC
TRBD2	TRBJ2-3	TRBV19	once	CASSIVAGGGTDTQYF	TGTGCCAGTAGTATAGTAGCGGGGGGGGGCACAGATACGCAGTATTTT
.	TRBJ1-1	TRBV5-1	few	CASSFEGTEAFF	TGCGCCAGCAGCTTTGAGGGCACTGAAGCTTTCTTT
TRBD1	TRBJ1-2	TRBV28	.	CASSAPPGTASNYGYTF	TGTGCCAGCAGTGCACCTCCCGGGACAGCTTCTAACTATGGCTACACCTTC
.	TRBJ2-7	TRBV10-3	few	CAISDLGGSRYEQYF	TGTGCCATCAGTGACCTTGGAGGGAGCCGGTACGAGCAGTACTTC
TRBD2	TRBJ2-2	TRBV5-1	.	CASSSSGGDTGELFF	TGCGCCAGCAGCTCCAGCGGGGGGGACACCGGGGAGCTGTTTTTT
TRBD1	TRBJ1-1	TRBV4-1	once	CASSQMQGAAEAFF	TGCGCCAGCAGCCAAATGCAGGGGGCGGCTGAAGCTTTCTTT
TRBD1	TRBJ1-3	TRBV5-6	.	CASSPMDRASGNTIYF	TGTGCCAGCAGCCCGATGGACAGGGCCTCTGGAAACACCATATATTTT
.	TRBJ2-5	TRBV28	once	CASSFSDRARETQYF	TGTGCCAGCAGTTTTAGCGACCGGGCCCGTGAGACCCAGTACTTC
TRBD1	TRBJ1-6	TRBV6-5	.	CASSYLDRGTPLHF	TGTGCCAGCAGTTACCTGGACAGGGGGACACCCCTCCACTTT
.	TRBJ1-3	TRBV28	.	CASTTGVGNTIYF	TGTGCCAGCACTACGGGGGTAGGAAACACCATATATTTT
TRBD1	TRBJ1-3	TRBV4-3	once	CASSQGRTGAGNTIYF	TGCGCCAGCAGCCAAGGAAGGACAGGGGCGGGAAACACCATATATTTT
.	TRBJ2-5	TRBV7-9	.	CASSSLRGAGETQYF	TGTGCCAGCAGCTCGCTCCGGGGGGCAGGAGAGACCCAGTACTTC
.	TRBJ1-6	TRBV28	.	CASSPVVDSYNSPLHF	TGTGCCAGCAGTCCGGTCGTTGACTCCTATAATTCACCCCTCCACTTT
TRBD2	TRBJ2-1	TRBV30	.	CAWSWGSGGNEQFF	TGTGCCTGGAGTTGGGGTAGCGGGGGCAATGAGCAGTTCTTC
TRBD1	TRBJ1-2	TRBV7-2	once	CASSLALTGFYGYTF	TGTGCCAGCAGCTTAGCCCTGACAGGGTTCTATGGCTACACCTTC
.	TRBJ1-1	TRBV4-1	few	CASSHGSSGEAFF	TGCGCCAGCAGCCACGGGTCGAGTGGTGAAGCTTTCTTT
.	TRBJ2-3	TRBV7-3	.	CASGWTSTDTQYF	TGTGCCAGCGGCTGGACTAGCACAGATACGCAGTATTTT
TRBD2	TRBJ2-7	TRBV19	.	CASRDRWAGGPGREQYF	TGTGCCAGTAGGGACCGGTGGGCGGGGGGCCCCGGGCGGGAGCAGTACTTC
.	TRBJ2-7	TRBV2	.	CASGRSSYEQYF	TGTGCCAGCGGGAGGTCGTCCTACGAGCAGTACTTC
.	TRBJ1-2	TRBV5-1	.	CASSLAGRGNYTF	TGCGCCAGCAGCTTGGCCGGACGGGGTAACTACACCTTC
.	TRBJ1-2	TRBV11-3	.	CASSTSGQGYTF	TGTGCCAGCAGCACCTCAGGGCAGGGCTACACCTTC
.	TRBJ2-7	TRBV27	.	CASSPRDILEQYF	TGTGCCAGCAGTCCCCGGGACATCCTCGAGCAGTACTTC